The 23 T cell receptor beta chains given below trace back to one sample, sequenced in a study of blood T cell repertoires in COVID-19. Profiled with immunoSEQ multiplex PCR; TCRdb holds only in-frame clones, not every one. The sample has roughly 200,000 clones, 75% to 90% seen once. The source material was PBMCs or T cells enriched from blood (not recorded which). Receptors were obtained from a woman aged 25 to 39 who had been exposed to COVID-19.

The V and J genes are TRBV3-1 (or the pseudogene TRBV3-2) and TRBJ2-7, with a weak D call TRBD1 (6 bases). CDR1 LGHDT and CDR2 YNNKEL come from the germline V gene (reference sequence). Trimming stripped 0 bases from V and 3 bases from J, with 18 bases between. CDR3 length: 17 amino acids. CDR3 nucleotide sequence: TGTGCCAGCAGCCAAGATCTTGTAGGACAGAACCACTACGAGCAGTACTTC. This sequence encodes CASSQDLVGQNHYEQYF.

The chain employs TRBV7-2 and TRBJ2-1, with 12 positions matching TRBD2. The germline gives CDR1 SGHTA, CDR2 FQGNSA. Trimming cost V 4 bases and J 6 bases; bases outside gene matches: 4. The CDR3 is 15 residues long. CDR3 residues: CASSSPSGGVNEQFF. In DNA form, the CDR3 reads TGTGCCAGCAGCTCCCCTAGCGGGGGGGTCAATGAGCAGTTCTTC.

This clone was found once. The rearrangement links TRBV7-6 to TRBJ1-2, with 8 bases identical to TRBD1. This CDR3 is 15 amino acids long. The ends lost 6 bases at V and 3 bases at J; junction bases unmatched: 9. Germline V lookup: CDR1 SGHVS, CDR2 FNYEAQ. The CDR3 DNA is TGTGCCAGCAGTCCTGGACAGGGAGGGGACTATGGCTACACCTTC. It translates to CASSPGQGGDYGYTF. Supplemented by reference TRBV7-6 and TRBJ1-2, the full variable domain reads GAGVSQSPRYKVTKRGQDVALRCDPISGHVSLYWYRQALGQGPEFLTYFNYEAQQDKSGLPNDRFSAERPEGSISTLTIQRTEQRDSAMYRCASSPGQGGDYGYTFGSGTRLTVV.

This chain links TRBV9 with TRBJ2-2; D gene ambiguous. Germline lookup yields CDR1 SGDLS and CDR2 YYNGEE. V gave up 4 bases and J gave up 8 bases, with 12 bases separating them. This CDR3 comprises 13 residues. The CDR3 sequence: CASSPHSGGELFF. The CDR3 region has the DNA TGTGCCAGCAGCCCCCACTCAGGAGGGGAGCTGTTTTTT.

This rearrangement joins TRBV11-2 to TRBJ2-7, with 12 bases that match TRBD2. The trim removed 5 bases at V and 4 bases at J, leaving 6 bases unmatched. The germline V gene has CDR1 SGHAT and CDR2 FQNNGV. The CDR3 extends over 15 amino acids. The DNA for the CDR3 is TGTGCCAGCAGCCAGGGACTAGCGGGTTTATACGAGCAGTACTTC. Residues: CASSQGLAGLYEQYF.

V usage is TRBV7-9 and J usage is TRBJ1-2; the match to TRBD1 covers 7 bases. CDR1 is SEHNR, CDR2 FQNEAQ, per germline (reference sequence). The CDR3 loop spans 15 amino acids. With 5 bases clipped from V and 0 bases from J, the junction kept 6 bases outside the gene matches. The CDR3: CASSRGTDANYGYTF. The CDR3 nucleotides read TGTGCCAGCAGCCGAGGGACAGATGCTAACTATGGCTACACCTTC. Looking up the rest from reference TRBV7-9 and TRBJ1-2 gives the full variable domain: DTGVSQNPRHKITKRGQNVTFRCDPISEHNRLYWYRQTLGQGPEFLTYFQNEAQLEKSRLLSDRFSAERPKGSFSTLEIQRTEQGDSAMYLCASSRGTDANYGYTFGSGTRLTVV.

The V call is TRBV7-6, the J call TRBJ1-4; TRBD1 agrees at 7 bases. The germline gives CDR1 SGHVS, CDR2 FNYEAQ. V gave up 1 base and J gave up 8 bases; unmatched junction bases: 7. This CDR3 comprises 15 residues. The CDR3 DNA follows: TGTGCCAGCAGCTTAGGATACGGACAGGACGAAAAACTGTTTTTT. Translated, it gives CASSLGYGQDEKLFF. The complete variable domain, with remaining parts taken from reference TRBV7-6 and TRBJ1-4, reads GAGVSQSPRYKVTKRGQDVALRCDPISGHVSLYWYRQALGQGPEFLTYFNYEAQQDKSGLPNDRFSAERPEGSISTLTIQRTEQRDSAMYRCASSLGYGQDEKLFFGSGTQLSVL.

V and J are TRBV19 and TRBJ2-6, with 9 bases fitting TRBD1. Germline V gene lookup returns CDR1 LNHDA and CDR2 SQIVND (reference sequence). The CDR3 runs to 17 residues. V shed 5 bases and J 2 bases; nucleotides not matched to a gene: 7. The CDR3 region is CASSRGTGKAGANVLTF. As DNA, the CDR3 is TGTGCCAGTAGTCGAGGGACAGGGAAAGCTGGGGCCAACGTCCTGACTTTC.

V gene TRBV24-1 combines with J gene TRBJ1-2, with 9 bases aligning to TRBD1. V shed 7 bases and J 6 bases; nucleotides not matched to a gene: 2. This CDR3 comprises 12 residues. Germline CDR1 KGHDR, CDR2 SFDVKD. In nucleotides, the CDR3 is TGTGCCACCAGCCGGACAGGGGATGGCTACACCTTC. It translates to CATSRTGDGYTF.

The V call is TRBV19, the J call TRBJ1-3; a weak D match, TRBD1 (6 bases). The CDR3 length is 15 residues. V was clipped by 9 bases and J by 2 bases, with 17 bases between them. Germline V gene lookup returns CDR1 LNHDA and CDR2 SQIVND (reference sequence). Here the CDR3 DNA reads TGTGCCAGCCTTGCTCAGGGACAAGCTGGAAACACCATATATTTT. This codes for CASLAQGQAGNTIYF.

The CDR3 nucleotides are TGTGCCAGAAGCGGGTGGACAGACCCCCTTCGAAGAAATCAGCCCCAGCATTTT. It encodes CARSGWTDPLRRNQPQHF. V and J are TRBV5-3 and TRBJ1-5; D possibly corresponds to TRBD1 (6 bases). TRBV5-3 is filed as an ORF, its function uncertain. Between the trimmed V and J ends, which lost 4 bases and 4 bases, there was a span of 24 bases. The CDR3 loop spans 18 amino acids.

This clone was seen a few times. The rearrangement uses TRBV10-1 and TRBJ2-3; unclear D gene. CDR1 and CDR2 (germline): WNHNN, SYGVQD (reference sequence). The CDR3 contains 13 residues. V lost 7 bases and J 1 base, leaving 9 bases between the germline ends. The CDR3 DNA is TGCGCCAGCAAACCAGAGGGCACAGATACGCAGTATTTT. Protein sequence: CASKPEGTDTQYF.

This clone was recorded only once. The chain uses TRBV7-3 and TRBJ2-2; D possibly corresponds to TRBD2 (6 bases). Trimming removed 1 base from V and 10 bases from J, with 10 bases in between. In germline, CDR1 is SGHTA, CDR2 FQGTGA. This CDR3 comprises 13 residues. CDR3 bases: TGTGCCAGCAGCTTAAGTAGCGGCGTGGAGCTGTTTTTT. It is translated as CASSLSSGVELFF.

In DNA, the CDR3 is TGTGCCAGCAGCGTAGATCAGGGGGACTATGGCTACACCTTC. This translates into CASSVDQGDYGYTF. The genes are TRBV9 and TRBJ1-2; 7 bases match TRBD1. This CDR3 is built from 14 residues. V shed 0 bases, J shed 3 bases, and the junction held 2 bases outside the gene matches. Germline V gene sequence: CDR1 SGDLS, CDR2 YYNGEE.

This rearrangement joins TRBV18 to TRBJ2-7, with D possibly TRBD2 on 6 matching bases. The germline gives CDR1 KGHSH, CDR2 LQKENI. The germline V and J ends were trimmed by 6 bases and 7 bases, with 19 bases remaining between them. The CDR3 spans 14 residues. The CDR3 region is CASSRDSDSVEQYF. In DNA form, the CDR3 reads TGTGCCAGCTCGCGGGACTCCGACAGTGTGGAGCAGTACTTC. Based on the CDR3 plus reference TRBV18 and TRBJ2-7, the full variable domain is NAGVMQNPRHLVRRRGQEARLRCSPMKGHSHVYWYRQLPEEGLKFMVYLQKENIIDESGMPKERFSAEFPKEGPSILRIQQVVRGDSAAYFCASSRDSDSVEQYFGPGTRLTVT.

The V call is TRBV3-1 (or the pseudogene TRBV3-2), the J call TRBJ1-5, with TRBD1 as a possible D gene (5 bases). This CDR3 region has 15 residues. Germline V CDR1 and CDR2: LGHDT, YNNKEL (reference sequence). Between the trimmed V and J ends, which lost 0 bases and 3 bases, there was a span of 9 bases. This chain's CDR3 is CASSQEGGVNQPQHF. CDR3 DNA: TGTGCCAGCAGCCAAGAGGGGGGGGTCAATCAGCCCCAGCATTTT.

Details on this clone: Its ends do not fully match the called genes, so a read error is possible. CDR3 loop: CASSRRNRLTGF. The CDR3 DNA is TGTGCCAGCAGCCGACGAAATAGACTGACAGGGTTT. V is TRBV7-8 and J is TRBJ1-1; the match to TRBD1 covers 7 bases. This CDR3 spans 12 amino acids. Germline lookup yields CDR1 SGHVS and CDR2 FQNEAQ. Full variable domain (missing parts from reference TRBV7-8 and TRBJ1-1): GAGVSQSPRYKVAKRGQDVALRCDPISGHVSLFWYQQALGQGPEFLTYFQNEAQLDKSGLPSDRFFAERPEGSVSTLKIQRTQQEDSAVYLCASSRRNRLTGFGQGTRLTVV.

The count of this clone is one. The rearrangement joins TRBV7-9 to TRBJ2-1, with D tentatively TRBD1 (5 bases). CDR1 is SEHNR and CDR2 is FQNEAQ in the germline V gene (reference sequence). The germline V and J ends were trimmed by 0 bases and 5 bases, with 8 bases remaining between them. This CDR3 spans 14 amino acids. The DNA for the CDR3 is TGTGCCAGCAGCTTAGCGCCACAGGACAATGAGCAGTTCTTC. This codes for CASSLAPQDNEQFF.

V gene TRBV6-5 combines with J gene TRBJ1-2, with TRBD1 matching over 7 bases. This CDR3 is built from 13 residues. Trimming cost V 8 bases and J 5 bases; bases outside gene matches: 8. The germline V gene encodes CDR1 MNHEY and CDR2 SVGAGI. CDR3: CASVEGGAYGYTF. The CDR3 DNA is TGTGCCAGCGTAGAAGGGGGCGCGTATGGCTACACCTTC.

This clone has just one count. The rearrangement joins TRBV5-5 to TRBJ2-3, with D possibly being TRBD2 (6 bases). The CDR3 extends over 16 amino acids. The V end was cut by 1 base, the J end by 0 bases, with 12 bases between. Per the germline V gene, CDR1 is SGHKS and CDR2 is YYEKEE (reference sequence). The CDR3 nucleotides read TGTGCCAGCAGCTTGTGGGACTTCCCTAGCACAGATACGCAGTATTTT. It codes for CASSLWDFPSTDTQYF.

The rearrangement joins TRBV7-7 to TRBJ1-3; a possible D gene is TRBD1 (5 bases). V lost 5 bases to trimming and J lost 0 bases, with 11 bases between them. Looked up from germline, CDR1 is SSHAT and CDR2 is FNYEAQ (reference sequence). The CDR3 is 15 amino acids. CDR3: CASSPDIISGNTIYF. CDR3 in DNA: TGTGCCAGCAGCCCGGACATCATCTCTGGAAACACCATATATTTT.

The V gene is TRBV9, the J gene TRBJ1-2; D not certain. The CDR3 consists of 14 residues. The V and J ends lost 4 bases and 8 bases respectively, with 18 bases between them. The germline gives CDR1 SGDLS, CDR2 YYNGEE. In DNA form, the CDR3 reads TGTGCCAGCAGCTCCACTGACGGCTACGGGGGCTACACCTTC. Translating gives CASSSTDGYGGYTF.

This sequence joins TRBV9 and TRBJ2-7, with 9 positions matching TRBD2. Trimming cost V 4 bases and J 5 bases; bases outside gene matches: 10. CDR1 SGDLS and CDR2 YYNGEE come from the germline V gene. The CDR3 spans 15 residues. CDR3 DNA sequence: TGTGCCAGCAGCCCCAGAGTAGCGGGGGTCCACGAGCAGTACTTC. It translates to CASSPRVAGVHEQYF.